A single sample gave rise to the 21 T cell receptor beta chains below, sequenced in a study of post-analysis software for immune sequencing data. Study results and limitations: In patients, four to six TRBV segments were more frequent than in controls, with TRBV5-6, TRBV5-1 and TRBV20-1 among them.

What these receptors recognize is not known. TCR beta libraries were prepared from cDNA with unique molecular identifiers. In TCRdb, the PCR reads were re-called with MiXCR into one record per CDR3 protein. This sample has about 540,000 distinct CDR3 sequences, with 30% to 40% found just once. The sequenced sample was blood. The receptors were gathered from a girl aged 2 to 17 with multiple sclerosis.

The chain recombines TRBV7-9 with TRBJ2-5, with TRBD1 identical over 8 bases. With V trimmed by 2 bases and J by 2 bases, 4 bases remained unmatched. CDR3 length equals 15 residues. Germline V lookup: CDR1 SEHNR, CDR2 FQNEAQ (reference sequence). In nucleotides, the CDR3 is TGTGCCAGCAGCTTACAACAGGGGGTTCAAGAGACCCAGTACTTC. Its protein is CASSLQQGVQETQYF.

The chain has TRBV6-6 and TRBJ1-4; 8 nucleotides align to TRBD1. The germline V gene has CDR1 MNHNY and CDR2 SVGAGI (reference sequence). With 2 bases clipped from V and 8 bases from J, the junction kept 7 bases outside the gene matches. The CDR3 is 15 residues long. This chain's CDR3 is CASSYEQGASEKLFF. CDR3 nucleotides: TGTGCCAGCAGTTACGAGCAGGGGGCTTCCGAAAAACTGTTTTTT.

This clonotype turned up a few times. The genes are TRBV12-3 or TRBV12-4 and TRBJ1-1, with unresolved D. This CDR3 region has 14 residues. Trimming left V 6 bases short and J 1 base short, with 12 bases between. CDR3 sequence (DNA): TGTGCCAGCAGCCCAGCCTACAGGAACACTGAAGCTTTCTTT. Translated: CASSPAYRNTEAFF.

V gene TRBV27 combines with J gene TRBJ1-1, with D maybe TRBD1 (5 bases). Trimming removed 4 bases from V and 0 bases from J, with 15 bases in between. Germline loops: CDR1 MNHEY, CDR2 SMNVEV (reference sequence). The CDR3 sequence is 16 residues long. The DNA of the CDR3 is TGTGCCAGCAGTTACGGGCAGGGAAGGATGAACACTGAAGCTTTCTTT. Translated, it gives CASSYGQGRMNTEAFF.

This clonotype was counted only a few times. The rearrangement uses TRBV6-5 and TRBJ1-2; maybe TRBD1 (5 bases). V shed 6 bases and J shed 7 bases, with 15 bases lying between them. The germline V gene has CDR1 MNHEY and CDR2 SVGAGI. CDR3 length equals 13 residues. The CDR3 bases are TGTGCCAGCAGCCCTCAGCAGGGTACTGGCTACACCTTC. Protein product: CASSPQQGTGYTF.

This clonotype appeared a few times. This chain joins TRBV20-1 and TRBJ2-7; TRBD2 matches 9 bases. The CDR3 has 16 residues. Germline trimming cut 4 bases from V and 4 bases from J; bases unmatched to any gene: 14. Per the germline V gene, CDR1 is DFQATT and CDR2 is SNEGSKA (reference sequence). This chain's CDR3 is CSANPRRGGEIYEQYF. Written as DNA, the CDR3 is TGCAGTGCTAACCCCCGTCGCGGGGGGGAGATTTACGAGCAGTACTTC.

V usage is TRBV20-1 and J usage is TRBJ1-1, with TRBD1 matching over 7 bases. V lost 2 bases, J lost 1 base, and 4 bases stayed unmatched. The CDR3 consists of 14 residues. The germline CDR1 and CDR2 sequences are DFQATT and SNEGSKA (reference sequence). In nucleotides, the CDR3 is TGCAGTGCTAGACTGACAGGGACGAACACTGAAGCTTTCTTT. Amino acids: CSARLTGTNTEAFF.

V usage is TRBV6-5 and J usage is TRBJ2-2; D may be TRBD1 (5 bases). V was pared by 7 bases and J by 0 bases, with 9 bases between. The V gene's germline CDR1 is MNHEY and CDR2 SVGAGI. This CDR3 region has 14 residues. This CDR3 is CASIQGTNTGELFF. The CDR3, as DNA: TGTGCCAGCATTCAGGGCACGAACACCGGGGAGCTGTTTTTT.

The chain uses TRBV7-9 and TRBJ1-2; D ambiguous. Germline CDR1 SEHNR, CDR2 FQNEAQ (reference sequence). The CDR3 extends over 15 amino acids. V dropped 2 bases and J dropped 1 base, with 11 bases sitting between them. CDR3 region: CASSLSGPGNYGYTF. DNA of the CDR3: TGTGCCAGCAGCTTAAGCGGGCCGGGTAACTATGGCTACACCTTC. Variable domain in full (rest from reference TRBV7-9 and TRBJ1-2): DTGVSQNPRHKITKRGQNVTFRCDPISEHNRLYWYRQTLGQGPEFLTYFQNEAQLEKSRLLSDRFSAERPKGSFSTLEIQRTEQGDSAMYLCASSLSGPGNYGYTFGSGTRLTVV.

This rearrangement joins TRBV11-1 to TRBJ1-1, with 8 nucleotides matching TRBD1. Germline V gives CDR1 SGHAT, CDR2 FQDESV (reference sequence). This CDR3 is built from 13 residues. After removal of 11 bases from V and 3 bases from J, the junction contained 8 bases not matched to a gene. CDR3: CASQGGSYTEAFF. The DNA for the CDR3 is TGTGCCTCACAGGGGGGCAGTTACACTGAAGCTTTCTTT.

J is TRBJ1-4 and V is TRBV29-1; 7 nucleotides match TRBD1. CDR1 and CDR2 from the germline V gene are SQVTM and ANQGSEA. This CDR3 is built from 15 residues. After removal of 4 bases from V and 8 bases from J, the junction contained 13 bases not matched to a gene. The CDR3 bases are TGCAGCGTTGGATCACGGACAGGCCTCGAAGAAAAACTGTTTTTT. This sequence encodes CSVGSRTGLEEKLFF.

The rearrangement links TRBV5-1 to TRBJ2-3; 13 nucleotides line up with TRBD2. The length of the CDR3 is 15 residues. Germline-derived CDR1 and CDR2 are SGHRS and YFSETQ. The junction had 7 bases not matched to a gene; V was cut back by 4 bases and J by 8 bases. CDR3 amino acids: CASSPPGLAGVTQYF. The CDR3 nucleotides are TGCGCCAGCAGCCCCCCCGGACTAGCGGGGGTTACGCAGTATTTT.

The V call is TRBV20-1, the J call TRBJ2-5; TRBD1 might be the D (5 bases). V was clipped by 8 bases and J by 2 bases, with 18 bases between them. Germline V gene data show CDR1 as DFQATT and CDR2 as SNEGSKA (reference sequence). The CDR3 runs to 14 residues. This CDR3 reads CSRRGTGTQETQYF. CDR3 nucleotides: TGCAGTAGAAGGGGTACAGGAACTCAAGAGACCCAGTACTTC.

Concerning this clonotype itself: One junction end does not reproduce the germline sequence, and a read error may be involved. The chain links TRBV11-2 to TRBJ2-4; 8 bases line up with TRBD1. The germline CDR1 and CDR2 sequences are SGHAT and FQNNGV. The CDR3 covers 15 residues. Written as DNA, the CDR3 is TGTACCAGCAGTGAGACAGGGGCGGGCAAAAACATTCAGTACTTC. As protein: CTSSETGAGKNIQYF.

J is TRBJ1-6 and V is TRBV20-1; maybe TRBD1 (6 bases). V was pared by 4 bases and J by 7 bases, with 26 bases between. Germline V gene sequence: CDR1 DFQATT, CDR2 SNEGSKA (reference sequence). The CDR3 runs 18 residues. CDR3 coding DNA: TGCAGTGCTATTCTGACCCCACAGGGCGCCCAAGGCAATTCACCCCTCCACTTT. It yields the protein CSAILTPQGAQGNSPLHF.

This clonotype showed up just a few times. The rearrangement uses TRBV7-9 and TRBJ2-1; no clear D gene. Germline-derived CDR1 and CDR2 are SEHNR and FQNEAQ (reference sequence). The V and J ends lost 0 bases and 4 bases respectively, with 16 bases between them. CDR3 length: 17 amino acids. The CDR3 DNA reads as TGTGCCAGCAGCTTAGCGACGAGACTGGGTCTATACAATGAGCAGTTCTTC. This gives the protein CASSLATRLGLYNEQFF.

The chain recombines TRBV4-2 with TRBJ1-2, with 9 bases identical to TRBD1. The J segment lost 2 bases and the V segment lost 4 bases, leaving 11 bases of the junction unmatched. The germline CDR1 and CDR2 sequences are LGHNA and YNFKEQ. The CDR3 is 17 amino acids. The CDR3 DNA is TGTGCCAGCAGCCTACTCGGAAGGACAGGGGAGAACTATGGCTACACCTTC. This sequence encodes CASSLLGRTGENYGYTF.

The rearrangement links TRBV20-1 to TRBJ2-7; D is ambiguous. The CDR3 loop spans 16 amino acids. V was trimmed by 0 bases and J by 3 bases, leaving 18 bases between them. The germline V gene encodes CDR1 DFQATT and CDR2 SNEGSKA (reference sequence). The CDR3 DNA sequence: TGCAGTGCTAGAGATTATGCGGCCTTGGATTTCTACGAGCAGTACTTC. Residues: CSARDYAALDFYEQYF.

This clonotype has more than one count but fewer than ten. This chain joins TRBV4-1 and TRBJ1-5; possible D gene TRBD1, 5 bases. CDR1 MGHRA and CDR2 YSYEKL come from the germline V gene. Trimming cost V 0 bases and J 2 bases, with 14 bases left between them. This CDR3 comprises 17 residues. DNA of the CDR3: TGCGCCAGCAGCCAAGAGGGGCAGGGTACGGGCAATCAGCCCCAGCATTTT. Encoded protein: CASSQEGQGTGNQPQHF.

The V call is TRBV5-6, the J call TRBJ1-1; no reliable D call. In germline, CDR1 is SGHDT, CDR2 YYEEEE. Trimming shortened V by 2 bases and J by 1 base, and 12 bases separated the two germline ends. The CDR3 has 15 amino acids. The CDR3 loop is CASSFPDGQNTEAFF. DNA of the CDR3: TGTGCCAGCAGCTTTCCTGACGGCCAGAACACTGAAGCTTTCTTT.

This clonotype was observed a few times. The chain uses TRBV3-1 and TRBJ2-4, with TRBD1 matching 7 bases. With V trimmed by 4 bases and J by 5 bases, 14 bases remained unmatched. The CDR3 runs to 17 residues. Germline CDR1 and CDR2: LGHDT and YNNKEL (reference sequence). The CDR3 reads CASSRRLGTAEENIQYF. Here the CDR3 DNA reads TGTGCCAGCAGCCGTCGGCTTGGGACAGCGGAAGAAAACATTCAGTACTTC.